Shown below are 26 T cell receptor beta chains from a single sample sequenced in a study of human T cells and chemical hapten exposure. Each CDR3 protein gets one entry after TCRdb re-called the RACE reads with MiXCR. The sample lists some 400,000 distinct CDR3 sequences; 4.5% to 5.5% were seen once. As to time point: pre-sensitization, week 0. Treatment specified: therapeutic diphenylcyclopropenone sensitization with weekly scalp DPC. The sequences come from whole blood, collected in connection with sensitization to the hapten diphenylcyclopropenone (DPC). The origin of the receptors is a woman aged 45-59 years with alopecia areata. Some clones in this sample may be carry-over from other donors' samples.

In this sample, this clonotype turned up a few times. This chain uses TRBV6-1 with TRBJ2-7; D gene unclear. V lost 2 bases and J 2 bases, leaving 7 bases between the germline ends. The CDR3 extends over 13 amino acids. Per germline, CDR1 MNHNS and CDR2 SASEGT. DNA of the CDR3: TGTGCCAGCAGTGAACGGTCGCCCTACGAGCAGTACTTC. This codes for CASSERSPYEQYF.

This clonotype has just a few counts. The chain has TRBV4-3 and TRBJ2-5; perhaps TRBD2 as D (6 bases). With 0 bases removed from V and 3 bases from J, the gap between germline ends came to 11 bases. From germline, CDR1 is LGHNA and CDR2 YSLEER. CDR3 length: 15 amino acids. This CDR3 reads CASSQDIGGKETQYF. Written as DNA, the CDR3 is TGCGCCAGCAGCCAAGATATAGGCGGGAAAGAGACCCAGTACTTC.

This clonotype has a count of ten or more. This CDR3 reads CASSFLGTGGYEQYF. The CDR3 nucleotides are TGTGCCAGCAGCTTCCTAGGGACAGGGGGCTACGAGCAGTACTTC. V and J are TRBV7-9 and TRBJ2-7, with 11 bases that match TRBD1. CDR1 is SEHNR and CDR2 is FQNEAQ in the germline V gene (reference sequence). Trimming cost V 3 bases and J 3 bases; bases outside gene matches: 4. This CDR3 is built from 15 residues.

This chain links TRBV12-3 or TRBV12-4 with TRBJ1-4, with D possibly being TRBD1 (6 bases). There are 15 residues in the CDR3. V was cut by 5 bases and J by 7 bases, with 17 bases left in between. CDR3 in DNA: TGTGCCAGCAGTGGACAACAGGGAAGACGTGAAAAACTGTTTTTT. Translated: CASSGQQGRREKLFF.

This clonotype has at least ten counts. This rearrangement joins TRBV5-1 to TRBJ2-1; perhaps TRBD2 as D (5 bases). Germline CDR1 reads SGHRS; CDR2 reads YFSETQ. V was shortened by 0 bases and J by 2 bases, with 9 bases between the two germline ends. The length of the CDR3 is 15 residues. CDR3 sequence: CASSLEGVAYNEQFF. CDR3 DNA: TGCGCCAGCAGCTTGGAGGGAGTGGCCTACAATGAGCAGTTCTTC.

This clonotype was seen a single time. The chain recombines TRBV9 with TRBJ2-3; 8 positions agree with TRBD1. The germline gives CDR1 SGDLS, CDR2 YYNGEE. Losses at the gene ends were 5 bases for V and 4 bases for J; bases not matched to a gene: 3. This CDR3 spans 13 amino acids. The CDR3 protein is CASRDRVADTQYF. The CDR3 nucleotides are TGTGCCAGCAGGGACAGGGTTGCAGATACGCAGTATTTT.

The CDR3 bases are TGCAGCGTAGAACAGGGGGCCCACGAGCAGTACTTC. This gives the protein CSVEQGAHEQYF. V is TRBV29-1 and J is TRBJ2-7, with TRBD1 identical over 9 bases. Germline loops: CDR1 SQVTM, CDR2 ANQGSEA. This CDR3 contains 12 residues. J was trimmed by 5 bases and V by 6 bases; bases with no gene match: 5.

The genes are TRBV20-1 and TRBJ2-7; D not certain. This CDR3 is 12 amino acids long. CDR1 is DFQATT, CDR2 SNEGSKA, per germline (reference sequence). Trimming shortened V by 1 base and J by 1 base, and 5 bases separated the two germline ends. CDR3 region: CSARGRSYEQYF. CDR3 nucleotide sequence: TGCAGTGCTAGAGGACGGTCCTACGAGCAGTACTTC.

There are a few counts of this clonotype. This sequence joins TRBV9 and TRBJ2-5, with TRBD2 matching over 11 bases. Germline CDR1 is SGDLS and CDR2 is YYNGEE. J was trimmed by 6 bases and V by 2 bases; bases with no gene match: 3. The CDR3 length is 14 residues. The CDR3 spells CASSVTSGIKTQYF. CDR3 DNA: TGTGCCAGCAGCGTGACTAGCGGGATAAAGACCCAGTACTTC.

The chain combines TRBV7-9 with TRBJ1-2; 9 positions agree with TRBD1. The CDR3 is 14 residues long. CDR1 SEHNR and CDR2 FQNEAQ come from the germline V gene (reference sequence). Losses at the gene ends were 5 bases for V and 4 bases for J; bases not matched to a gene: 5. CDR3 sequence (DNA): TGTGCCAGCAGCGGGACAGGGATTAGCTATGGCTACACCTTC. As protein: CASSGTGISYGYTF. Filled out from reference TRBV7-9 and TRBJ1-2, the complete variable domain reads DTGVSQNPRHKITKRGQNVTFRCDPISEHNRLYWYRQTLGQGPEFLTYFQNEAQLEKSRLLSDRFSAERPKGSFSTLEIQRTEQGDSAMYLCASSGTGISYGYTFGSGTRLTVV.

This clonotype was counted at least ten times. This sequence joins TRBV3-1 and TRBJ1-3, with D uncertain. This CDR3 is 16 amino acids long. From germline, CDR1 is LGHDT and CDR2 YNNKEL (reference sequence). The V gene lost 4 bases and the J gene lost 4 bases, with 17 bases spanning the gap. CDR3: CASSLQRNVGGNTIYF. CDR3 coding DNA: TGTGCCAGCAGCCTCCAGAGGAACGTAGGAGGAAACACCATATATTTT.

At least ten counts were recorded for this clonotype. The chain has TRBV6-6 and TRBJ2-7; 7 bases are a match to TRBD1. The CDR3 consists of 14 residues. V lost 4 bases and J lost 4; bases outside the gene matches: 7. CDR1 and CDR2 (germline): MNHNY, SVGAGI (reference sequence). The CDR3 is CASSSGTENYEQYF. The CDR3 DNA sequence: TGTGCCAGCAGTTCTGGGACAGAGAATTACGAGCAGTACTTC.

In its sample, this clonotype was seen a few times. The V and J genes are TRBV29-1 and TRBJ2-1; the match to TRBD2 covers 8 bases. CDR3 length: 16 amino acids. Germline V gene sequence: CDR1 SQVTM, CDR2 ANQGSEA. The V gene end was trimmed by 3 bases and the J gene end by 0 bases; junction bases not matched to a gene: 7. This CDR3 reads CSVEGPSGYSYNEQFF. CDR3 bases: TGCAGCGTTGAGGGACCTAGCGGGTACTCCTACAATGAGCAGTTCTTC.

This clonotype was found many times. The chain employs TRBV3-1 and TRBJ2-1; a possible D gene is TRBD2 (6 bases). V shed 3 bases and J shed 6 bases, with 12 bases lying between them. The CDR3 runs to 14 residues. Germline V lookup: CDR1 LGHDT, CDR2 YNNKEL (reference sequence). Here the CDR3 reads CASSQLRDSNEQFF. The CDR3 DNA reads as TGTGCCAGCAGCCAGCTCCGGGACTCCAATGAGCAGTTCTTC.

This clonotype was observed a few times. This chain links TRBV7-9 with TRBJ1-2, with D hard to call. Germline CDR1 is SEHNR and CDR2 is FQNEAQ (reference sequence). V was shortened by 1 base and J by 7 bases, with 10 bases between the two germline ends. This CDR3 region has 13 residues. The CDR3 loop reads CASSLGQFGGYTF. For the CDR3, the DNA is TGTGCCAGCAGCTTAGGGCAGTTTGGTGGCTACACCTTC.

This clonotype was found many times. The rearrangement links TRBV12-3 or TRBV12-4 to TRBJ1-2; D unclear. Trimming removed 0 bases from V and 4 bases from J, with 3 bases in between. The CDR3 length is 12 residues. This CDR3 reads CASSLAFYGYTF. CDR3 DNA sequence: TGTGCCAGCAGTTTAGCTTTCTATGGCTACACCTTC.

This clonotype was detected many times. V usage is TRBV2 and J usage is TRBJ2-3; D is unresolved. The V gene's germline CDR1 is SNHLY and CDR2 FYNNEI. There are 13 residues in the CDR3. Trimming pared 5 bases from V and 1 base from J, leaving 7 bases between. CDR3 bases: TGTGCCAGCAGTACTTTAGGCACAGATACGCAGTATTTT. It yields the protein CASSTLGTDTQYF.

This clonotype was recorded many times. This chain joins TRBV4-1 and TRBJ1-2; D is unresolved. This CDR3 has 14 residues. The ends were cut back, 1 base at V and 1 base at J, with 7 bases in the middle. CDR1 and CDR2 from the germline V gene are MGHRA and YSYEKL. The DNA of the CDR3 is TGCGCCAGCAGCCAAGGTTTGTTTAACTATGGCTACACCTTC. It translates to CASSQGLFNYGYTF.

This clonotype has ten or more counts. V and J are TRBV29-1 and TRBJ2-3; the match to TRBD2 covers 12 bases. V lost 4 bases and J lost 4; bases outside the gene matches: 9. Germline V gene sequence: CDR1 SQVTM, CDR2 ANQGSEA. The CDR3 is 16 amino acids. CDR3 region: CSVGLAGGPRADTQYF. The CDR3 DNA follows: TGCAGCGTTGGCCTAGCGGGGGGGCCTAGGGCAGATACGCAGTATTTT.

The chain couples TRBV20-1 to TRBJ2-3; D gene ambiguous. Trimming pared 3 bases from V and 1 base from J, leaving 14 bases between. This CDR3 is 15 amino acids long. Germline CDR1 reads DFQATT; CDR2 reads SNEGSKA (reference sequence). The CDR3 reads CSASLKGIGTDTQYF. CDR3 DNA: TGCAGTGCTAGCCTCAAAGGGATCGGCACAGATACGCAGTATTTT.

The J gene is TRBJ1-1, the V gene TRBV18; D is unclear. Trimming pared 1 base from V and 4 bases from J, leaving 7 bases between. Per the germline V gene, CDR1 is KGHSH and CDR2 is LQKENI. The CDR3 totals 13 residues. The CDR3 nucleotides read TGTGCCAGCTCACCACAATCCGGCACTGAAGCTTTCTTT. The encoded protein is CASSPQSGTEAFF.

In this sample, this clonotype turned up a few times. The chain couples TRBV7-8 to TRBJ2-7; D uncertain. CDR1 SGHVS and CDR2 FQNEAQ come from the germline V gene. The CDR3 runs to 12 residues. Trimming shortened V by 5 bases and J by 5 bases, and 10 bases separated the two germline ends. In nucleotides, the CDR3 is TGTGCCAGCAGCCATGACCTCCACGAGCAGTACTTC. This encodes CASSHDLHEQYF. Variable domain in full (rest from reference TRBV7-8 and TRBJ2-7): GAGVSQSPRYKVAKRGQDVALRCDPISGHVSLFWYQQALGQGPEFLTYFQNEAQLDKSGLPSDRFFAERPEGSVSTLKIQRTQQEDSAVYLCASSHDLHEQYFGPGTRLTVT.

This clonotype was counted only a few times. The J gene is TRBJ2-7, the V gene TRBV21-1; the table's D call, TRBD2, has no DNA check behind it. TRBV21-1 is a pseudogene locus. The CDR3 runs 16 residues. The CDR3 region has the DNA TGTGCCAGCAGCAAAAAGGAAGGGACTAGCGGCTACGAGCAGTACTTC. Its translation is CASSKKEGTSGYEQYF.

This clonotype was observed a few times. The chain joins TRBV20-1 to TRBJ2-3; D remains unclear. CDR3 length: 14 residues. Germline V gene data show CDR1 as DFQATT and CDR2 as SNEGSKA (reference sequence). Trimming took off 4 bases at V and 0 bases at J, with 11 bases between the two ends. The CDR3 DNA is TGCAGTGCTAAGGTCAGGTCCAGCACAGATACGCAGTATTTT. This translates into CSAKVRSSTDTQYF.

There are a few counts of this clonotype. The V gene is TRBV29-1, the J gene TRBJ2-3; 7 positions agree with TRBD2. There are 13 residues in the CDR3. CDR1 is SQVTM and CDR2 is ANQGSEA in the germline V gene. J was trimmed by 5 bases and V by 5 bases; bases with no gene match: 7. The CDR3 sequence is CSVPLRGGDTQYF. The CDR3 DNA reads as TGCAGCGTTCCCCTCCGCGGGGGAGATACGCAGTATTTT.

There are many counts of this clonotype. V gene TRBV30 combines with J gene TRBJ2-1, with 12 bases fitting TRBD2. Germline trimming cut 3 bases from V and 6 bases from J; bases unmatched to any gene: 6. Germline V gene lookup returns CDR1 GTSNPN and CDR2 SVGIG (reference sequence). The CDR3 is made up of 15 amino acids. The CDR3 nucleotides read TGTGCCTGGAGCCCCCTACTAGCGGGAGGCAATGAGCAGTTCTTC. This gives the protein CAWSPLLAGGNEQFF.